Listed here are 8 T cell receptor beta chains from one sample, sequenced in a study of T cells expressing NK-cell markers. TCRdb processed the 5' RACE reads again and assigns one entry to each CDR3 protein, with no DNA. Its table records 350,000 to 450,000 distinct CDR3 sequences. Sequencing was carried out using blood T cells: a sorted CD56 or NKG2C T cell subset, CD4+ or CD8+ T cells, or bulk PBMC T cells (not recorded which). These receptors were obtained from a man between 18 and 69 years old in good health.

The gene calls are TRBV7-8 and TRBJ2-1. Looked up from germline, CDR1 is SGHVS and CDR2 is FQNEAQ. This CDR3 region has 14 residues. CDR3 region: CASSFLRDTLEQFF. Full variable domain (rest looked up from reference TRBV7-8 and TRBJ2-1): GAGVSQSPRYKVAKRGQDVALRCDPISGHVSLFWYQQALGQGPEFLTYFQNEAQLDKSGLPSDRFFAERPEGSVSTLKIQRTQQEDSAVYLCASSFLRDTLEQFFGPGTRLTVL.

This chain links TRBV5-6 with TRBJ1-2. This CDR3 is built from 14 residues. Germline V gene sequence: CDR1 SGHDT, CDR2 YYEEEE. This chain's CDR3 is CASSLVQANYGYTF. Full variable domain (rest looked up from reference TRBV5-6 and TRBJ1-2): DAGVTQSPTHLIKTRGQQVTLRCSPKSGHDTVSWYQQALGQGPQFIFQYYEEEERQRGNFPDRFSGHQFPNYSSELNVNALLLGDSALYLCASSLVQANYGYTFGSGTRLTVV.

The rearrangement joins TRBV4-2 to TRBJ1-5; the D call of TRBD1 rests on TCRdb alone, since no DNA is present to check it. The CDR3 is made up of 14 amino acids. Germline V lookup: CDR1 LGHNA, CDR2 YNFKEQ. The CDR3: CASSHPGGGQPQHF.

The V gene is TRBV19, the J gene TRBJ1-2. The germline gives CDR1 LNHDA, CDR2 SQIVND (reference sequence). The CDR3 sequence is 14 residues long. The CDR3 here is CASSVGWKDYGYTF.

J is TRBJ1-6 and V is TRBV6-1. This CDR3 spans 14 amino acids. Germline lookup yields CDR1 MNHNS and CDR2 SASEGT. The CDR3 protein is CASKTVAYNSPLHF.

The CDR3 sequence is CASSRRGVAGRTDTQYF. This chain connects TRBV7-2 to TRBJ2-3; TCRdb proposes TRBD2, but this gene call is untestable without DNA. This CDR3 contains 17 residues. CDR1 and CDR2 (germline): SGHTA, FQGNSA.

The V call is TRBV20-1, the J call TRBJ1-1; TCRdb lists TRBD1, though no DNA is available to test this call. CDR1 is DFQATT and CDR2 is SNEGSKA in the germline V gene (reference sequence). There are 14 residues in the CDR3. This CDR3 is CSVKTWGYNTEAFF.

The chain recombines TRBV7-2 with TRBJ1-3; TCRdb names TRBD1, which stays unverified in the absence of DNA. Germline V lookup: CDR1 SGHTA, CDR2 FQGNSA. The CDR3 is 17 residues long. The CDR3: CASSSQTGAFSGNTIYF.